Each of the 15 T cell receptor beta chains below was sequenced from the same sample in a study of T cells after yellow fever vaccination. TCRdb reanalysed the 5' RACE reads using MiXCR and keeps one entry per CDR3 protein. Seen here are about 320,000 distinct CDR3 sequences, about 6.6% observed once, and the top ten hold about 18%. Sequencing used PBMCs, obtained about 41 days after the first yellow fever vaccination. These receptors came from a man between 18 and 35 years old who received the YFV17D yellow fever vaccine.

CDR3 in amino acids: CASSYPTTGTGTTYEQYF. The CDR3 DNA follows: TGTGCCAGCAGTTACCCTACCACCGGGACAGGGACGACCTACGAGCAGTACTTC. The chain has TRBV6-2 or TRBV6-3 and TRBJ2-7, with 9 bases identical to TRBD1. This CDR3 has 18 residues. The ends lost 2 bases at V and 2 bases at J; junction bases unmatched: 13. Germline CDR1 reads MNHEY; CDR2 reads SVGEGT.

V is TRBV6-2 or TRBV6-3 and J is TRBJ1-5; 8 bases are a match to TRBD1. J was trimmed by 2 bases and V by 0 bases; bases with no gene match: 15. The CDR3 is 20 amino acids. Germline lookup yields CDR1 MNHEY and CDR2 SVGEGT. CDR3 sequence (DNA): TGTGCCAGCAGTTACTCAGGACAGGGAAACCATAAGTATGGCAATCAGCCCCAGCATTTT. Translated: CASSYSGQGNHKYGNQPQHF.

This clonotype occurred many times. V usage is TRBV28 and J usage is TRBJ2-3; D unclear. V lost 2 bases and J 7 bases, leaving 10 bases between the germline ends. The CDR3 is 13 residues long. Germline CDR1 MDHEN, CDR2 SYDVKM. CDR3 region: CASSLHHDHTQYF. The CDR3 DNA sequence: TGTGCCAGCAGTTTACATCACGACCATACGCAGTATTTT.

This clonotype appeared a few times. This may be a read error, as it is one base from a much larger clone. The chain combines TRBV15 with TRBJ1-5; D unresolved. The ends were cut back, 0 bases at V and 4 bases at J, with 1 base in the middle. Germline V gives CDR1 LNHNV, CDR2 YYDKDF (reference sequence). This CDR3 is 12 amino acids long. CDR3 loop: CATSRENQPQHF. CDR3 sequence (DNA): TGTGCCACCAGCAGAGAAAATCAGCCCCAGCATTTT.

This clonotype was seen repeatedly, ten times or more. This chain joins TRBV6-1 and TRBJ2-7, with 13 bases that match TRBD2. CDR1 is MNHNS, CDR2 SASEGT, per germline. The trim removed 6 bases at V and 3 bases at J, leaving 5 bases unmatched. The CDR3 spans 15 residues. CDR3 region: CASSQTSGGIYEQYF. The CDR3 DNA is TGTGCCAGCAGCCAGACTAGCGGGGGGATCTACGAGCAGTACTTC.

The V call is TRBV20-1, the J call TRBJ2-4, with D possibly TRBD2 on 6 matching bases. The CDR3 covers 15 residues. Germline lookup yields CDR1 DFQATT and CDR2 SNEGSKA (reference sequence). V was trimmed by 2 bases and J by 3 bases, leaving 14 bases between them. CDR3 residues: CSARIGGEDKNIQYF. The CDR3 coding sequence is TGCAGTGCTAGAATCGGCGGGGAAGACAAAAACATTCAGTACTTC.

DNA of the CDR3: TGCAGTGCTAGGACCGGGACTAGCGACCACAATGAGCAGTTCTTC. Translation: CSARTGTSDHNEQFF. The chain carries TRBV20-1 and TRBJ2-1; TRBD2 agrees at 10 bases. Germline V gene sequence: CDR1 DFQATT, CDR2 SNEGSKA (reference sequence). This CDR3 is built from 15 residues. V lost 3 bases, J lost 5 bases, and 7 bases stayed unmatched.

This clonotype has a handful of counts. The chain carries TRBV5-4 and TRBJ2-2; TRBD1 matches 9 bases. This CDR3 is 16 amino acids long. J lost 5 bases, V lost 4 bases, and 9 bases had no gene match. Germline V gene data show CDR1 as SGHNT and CDR2 as YYREEE (reference sequence). The chain's CDR3 is CASSPLQGAQTGELFF. CDR3 nucleotides: TGTGCCAGCAGCCCATTACAGGGGGCGCAAACCGGGGAGCTGTTTTTT.

As for this clonotype: At one of its ends the junction is not consistent with the germline gene, which may arise from a read error. V and J are TRBV30 and TRBJ1-2; tentatively, D is TRBD1 (6 bases). CDR3 size: 17 residues. Germline CDR1 and CDR2: GTSNPN and SVGIG (reference sequence). The CDR3 coding sequence is TGTACCTGGATAAGTTTCCCAGGACAGCGACTGTCCGGGGACTACACCTTC. It codes for CTWISFPGQRLSGDYTF.

This clonotype was detected only a few times. This rearrangement joins TRBV29-1 to TRBJ1-1, with a weak D call TRBD1 (5 bases). Trimming cost V 3 bases and J 1 base, with 15 bases left between them. Germline V gene data show CDR1 as SQVTM and CDR2 as ANQGSEA. There are 15 residues in the CDR3. CDR3 residues: CSVELLGRANTEAFF. Here the CDR3 DNA reads TGCAGCGTTGAGCTCCTGGGACGGGCGAACACTGAAGCTTTCTTT. The full variable domain, rest sourced from reference TRBV29-1 and TRBJ1-1, is SAVISQKPSRDICQRGTSLTIQCQVDSQVTMMFWYRQQPGQSLTLIATANQGSEATYESGFVIDKFPISRPNLTFSTLTVSNMSPEDSSIYLCSVELLGRANTEAFFGQGTRLTVV.

The rearrangement uses TRBV6-6 and TRBJ2-3; D is tentatively TRBD1 or TRBD2 (5 bases each). Germline-derived CDR1 and CDR2 are MNHNY and SVGAGI (reference sequence). V lost 2 bases to trimming and J lost 4 bases, with 16 bases between them. The CDR3 covers 16 residues. DNA for the CDR3: TGTGCCAGCAGTTACCGCACGTGGGGGTTTGCAGATACGCAGTATTTT. It translates to CASSYRTWGFADTQYF.

The chain joins TRBV5-4 to TRBJ1-1, with TRBD1 as a possible D gene (6 bases). Germline values: CDR1 SGHNT, CDR2 YYREEE (reference sequence). This CDR3 comprises 15 residues. The V end was cut by 4 bases, the J end by 4 bases, with 17 bases between. The CDR3 bases are TGTGCCAGCAGCCGAGGGTCAGGGGTGGTCACTGAAGCTTTCTTT. Translation gives CASSRGSGVVTEAFF.

This clonotype appeared a few times. The J gene is TRBJ2-4, the V gene TRBV11-2; the D call may be TRBD1 or TRBD2 (5 bases each). Germline V gives CDR1 SGHAT, CDR2 FQNNGV. CDR3 length: 16 amino acids. V was clipped by 5 bases and J by 0 bases, with 14 bases between them. The CDR3 is CASSRDPGLAKNIQYF. Here the CDR3 DNA reads TGTGCCAGCAGCCGCGATCCGGGGCTAGCCAAAAACATTCAGTACTTC.

This clonotype was counted at least ten times. The chain is built from TRBV7-2 and TRBJ2-3; D gene unclear. Trimming took 1 base from V and 0 from J, leaving 2 bases between them. The CDR3 length is 13 residues. From germline, CDR1 is SGHTA and CDR2 FQGNSA. CDR3 DNA sequence: TGTGCCAGCAGCTTAGACAGCACAGATACGCAGTATTTT. Amino acids: CASSLDSTDTQYF.

This clonotype showed up many times. The chain couples TRBV7-2 to TRBJ2-2; D is uncertain. V was cut by 1 base and J by 4 bases, with 10 bases left in between. This CDR3 spans 15 amino acids. Germline V gene data show CDR1 as SGHTA and CDR2 as FQGNSA. The CDR3 nucleotides are TGTGCCAGCAGCTTAGGTCAGGACCGCACCGGGGAGCTGTTTTTT. This encodes CASSLGQDRTGELFF.